These T cell receptor beta chains were read from a single sample in a study of beta chain features in type 1 diabetes. Here immunoSEQ multiplex PCR was the method, and the copy in TCRdb shows in-frame clones only, minus some. The top ten hold roughly 0.56% of the sample, which has about 180,000 clones, less than 15% seen once. Material for sequencing was central memory CD4+ T cells from blood. These receptors all stem from a woman aged 18 to 35 in good health. CDR3s include the opening cysteine and the closing phenylalanine or tryptophan. The listing skips clone size in some rows; elsewhere it reads once, few, many or a size class.

clone_size,v_call,cdr3_aa
NA,TRBV5-1,CASSTSWSGNEQFF
NA,TRBV19,CASSIERIAKNIQYF
NA,TRBV13,CASSFRSSGNTIYF
many,TRBV19,CASSFGAGGGNQPQHF
few,TRBV11-2,CASKPEEGVGNEKLFF
NA,TRBV27,CASSNRGIGSDEQYF
few,TRBV5-1,CASSLGLAGSSYNEQFF
NA,TRBV25-1,CASSEWQGTDTQYF
NA,TRBV28,CASSPGQGNTEAFF
few,TRBV18,CASSPSGNTGELFF
NA,TRBV14,CASSRLRQGKETQYF
NA,TRBV21-1,CASSKAGRASYNEQFF
NA,TRBV19,CATSDRGQADTQYF
many,TRBV29-1,CSVRTSLETQYF
NA,TRBV4-1,CASSQRGRETQYF
NA,TRBV5-1,CASSPFSGANVLTF
few,TRBV4-3,CASSHVDRSGYGYTF
NA,TRBV27,CASSRGGELFF
NA,TRBV11-2,CASSPRGGTYEQYF
few,TRBV29-1,CSVEDLSWQANTEAFF
NA,TRBV28,CASSITVSTEAFF
few,TRBV7-2,CASSLSVEPGELFF
NA,TRBV19,CASRVTGGNTGELFF
NA,TRBV13,CASSALDRLTDTQYF
few,TRBV28,CASTRGSSYEQYF
few,TRBV29-1,CADRDSNYGYTF
NA,TRBV28,CASSSGTGPPRANVLTF
few,TRBV28,CASSPDRGGTGELFF
few,TRBV30,CAWSRGAYEQYF
NA,TRBV5-1,CASSYATNEKLFF
NA,TRBV18,CASSPIAGGSSYEQYF
NA,TRBV10-3,CAISSGTGTYEQYF
few,TRBV10-3,CAISILAGVTDTQYF
NA,TRBV4-3,CASSQLTGVETQYF
NA,TRBV29-1,CSEGDGTDTQYF
NA,TRBV18,CASWTGVPGYGYTF
NA,TRBV14,CASSRLDRGLNGYTF
few,TRBV28,CASKQTGWTGELFF
few,TRBV28,CGSGQVLYGYTF
few,TRBV6-5,CASSATVRAFF
NA,TRBV5-1,CASSRGLAGETDTQYF
NA,TRBV7-9,CASSLEAGGPTDTQYF
NA,TRBV4-3,CASSQDEGTGKAFF
few,TRBV7-9,CASSSSNGGNSQPQHF
few,TRBV7-2,CASSSWTSEFNEQYF
few,TRBV19,CASSAVRNTEAFF
NA,TRBV29-1,CSVTGVNEQYF